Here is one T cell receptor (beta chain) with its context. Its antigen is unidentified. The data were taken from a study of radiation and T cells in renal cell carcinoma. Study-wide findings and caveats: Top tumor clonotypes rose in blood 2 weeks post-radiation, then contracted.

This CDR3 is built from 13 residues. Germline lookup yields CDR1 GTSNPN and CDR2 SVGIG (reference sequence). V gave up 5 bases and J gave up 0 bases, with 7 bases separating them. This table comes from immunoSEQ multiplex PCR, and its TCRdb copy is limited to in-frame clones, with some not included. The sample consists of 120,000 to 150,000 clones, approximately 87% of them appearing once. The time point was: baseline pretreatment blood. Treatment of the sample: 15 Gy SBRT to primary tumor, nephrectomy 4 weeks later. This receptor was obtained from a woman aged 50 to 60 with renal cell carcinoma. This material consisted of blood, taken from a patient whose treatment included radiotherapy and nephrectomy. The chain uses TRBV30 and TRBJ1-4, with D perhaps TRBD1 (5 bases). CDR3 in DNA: TGTGCCTGGGGGACCGCAACTAATGAAAAACTGTTTTTT. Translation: CAWGTATNEKLFF.